The sequence of this TCR beta chain was determined in a study of shared clonotypes between healthy human individuals. Positively selected for CCR7, the CD45RO-negative cells used as naive CD8 cells excluded terminally differentiated effector memory CD45RA+ cells. In germline, CDR1 is MDHEN, CDR2 SYDVKM. This CDR3 is built from 14 residues. Assay: immunoSEQ multiplex PCR; the TCRdb copy retains only in-frame clones and omits some. This sample has millions of clones, with about 92% found just once. The clonotype comes from a young man in good health. Some clones in this sample may be carry-over from other donors' samples. Sequenced sample: naive CD8+ T cells from PBMCs. The chain carries TRBV28 and TRBJ2-5; D remains ambiguous. The last part of the DNA fits TRBJ2-7 better; the J call may be wrong. The DNA for the CDR3 is TGTGCCAGCAGTTTCGAAGAAGTATTGAACGAGCAGTACTTC. It codes for CASSFEEVLNEQYF.